The following is a T cell receptor (beta chain) sequence with its context. The data stem from a study of cytomegalovirus exposure and HLA in healthy donors. Germline loops: CDR1 LNHDA, CDR2 SQIVND (reference sequence). V dropped 6 bases and J dropped 4 bases, with 10 bases sitting between them. This CDR3 is 13 amino acids long. Repertoires were generated with immunoSEQ multiplex PCR, while TCRdb's copy carries only in-frame clones and drops some. This sample carries tens of thousands of clones, approximately 94% of them seen once, and the ten largest clones take 4% to 5.5%. The sample taken for sequencing was PBMCs. The chain carries TRBV19 and TRBJ1-5; D not resolved. This clonotype was sampled from a man aged 18-30 years in good health and CMV-seropositive. CDR3 nucleotide sequence: TGTGCCAGTAGGGCAACGGGGAATCAGCCCCAGCATTTT. Amino acid sequence: CASRATGNQPQHF. The variable domain in full, completed from reference TRBV19 and TRBJ1-5, reads DGGITQSPKYLFRKEGQNVTLSCEQNLNHDAMYWYRQDPGQGLRLIYYSQIVNDFQKGDIAEGYSVSREKKESFPLTVTSAQKNPTAFYLCASRATGNQPQHFGDGTRLSIL.